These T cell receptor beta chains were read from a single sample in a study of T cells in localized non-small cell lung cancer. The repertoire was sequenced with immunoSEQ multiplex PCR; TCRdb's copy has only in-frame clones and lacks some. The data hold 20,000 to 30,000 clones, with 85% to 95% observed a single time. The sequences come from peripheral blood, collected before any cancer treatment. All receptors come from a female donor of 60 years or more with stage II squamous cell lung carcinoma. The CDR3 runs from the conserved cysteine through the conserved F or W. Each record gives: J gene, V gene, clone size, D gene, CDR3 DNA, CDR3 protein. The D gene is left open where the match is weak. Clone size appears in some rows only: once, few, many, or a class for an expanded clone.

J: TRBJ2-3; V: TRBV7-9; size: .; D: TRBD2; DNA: TGTGCCAGCAGCTTAGCTAGCGGGAGTGGAGATACGCAGTATTTT; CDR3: CASSLASGSGDTQYF
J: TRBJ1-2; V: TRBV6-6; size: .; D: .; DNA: TGTGCCAGCAGTGAGACAGACAACTATGGCTACACCTTC; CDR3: CASSETDNYGYTF
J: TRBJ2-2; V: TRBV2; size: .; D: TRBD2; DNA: TGTGCCAGCAGTCAACTAGCGGGTCCCACCGGGGAGCTGTTTTTT; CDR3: CASSQLAGPTGELFF
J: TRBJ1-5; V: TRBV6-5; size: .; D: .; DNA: TGTGCCAGCAGTGAGGCACGGTATCAGCCCCAGCATTTT; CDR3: CASSEARYQPQHF
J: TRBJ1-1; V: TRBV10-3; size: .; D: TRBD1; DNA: TGTGCCATGGCAGGGGGCCACACTGAAGCTTTCTTT; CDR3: CAMAGGHTEAFF
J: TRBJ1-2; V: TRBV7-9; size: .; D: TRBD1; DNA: TGTGCCAGCAGCTCCTCCACTGGGACAGGCCGTAACTATGGCTACACCTTC; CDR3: CASSSSTGTGRNYGYTF
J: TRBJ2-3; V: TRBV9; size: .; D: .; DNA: TGTGCCAGCAGCGTATCTACCACAGATACGCAGTATTTT; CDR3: CASSVSTTDTQYF
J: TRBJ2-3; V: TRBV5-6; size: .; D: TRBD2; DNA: TGTGCCAGCAGCTTGTATAGCGGGGTAGGAGATACGCAGTATTTT; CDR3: CASSLYSGVGDTQYF
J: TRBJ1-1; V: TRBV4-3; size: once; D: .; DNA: TGCGCCAGCAGCCAAGATGGGGGGGGAACTGAAGCTTTCTTT; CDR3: CASSQDGGGTEAFF
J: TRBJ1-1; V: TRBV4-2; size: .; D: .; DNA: TGTGCCAGCAGCCAAGATGGGGGGGAGGACACTGAAGCTTTCTTT; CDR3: CASSQDGGEDTEAFF
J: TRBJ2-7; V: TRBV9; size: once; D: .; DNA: TGTGCCAGCAGCGTAGCAGGGTTTACCTACGAGCAGTACTTC; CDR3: CASSVAGFTYEQYF
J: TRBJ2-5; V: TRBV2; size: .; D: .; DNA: TGTGCCAGCAGAGGCCAGGGAGAGACCCAGTACTTC; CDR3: CASRGQGETQYF
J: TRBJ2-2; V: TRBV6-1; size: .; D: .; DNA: TGTGCCAGCAGTGAGAGCAGGGGAAGGGGGGAGCTGTTTTTT; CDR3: CASSESRGRGELFF
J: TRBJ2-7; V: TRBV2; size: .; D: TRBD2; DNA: TGTGCCAGCAGTGATCCGGGAGGGCCGAACGAGCAGTACTTC; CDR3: CASSDPGGPNEQYF
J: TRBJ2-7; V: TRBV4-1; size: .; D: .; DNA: TGCGCCAGCAGCCAACCCGACAGGCTCAACTACGAGCAGTACTTC; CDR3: CASSQPDRLNYEQYF
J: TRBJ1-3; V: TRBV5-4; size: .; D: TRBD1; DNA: TGTGCCAGCAGTATGGGACAGTTTTCGGGCACCATATATTTT; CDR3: CASSMGQFSGTIYF
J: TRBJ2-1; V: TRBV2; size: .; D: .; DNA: TGTGCCAGCAGTGTTCGCGACTCACGAAGCGTCTACAATGAGCAGTTCTTC; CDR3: CASSVRDSRSVYNEQFF
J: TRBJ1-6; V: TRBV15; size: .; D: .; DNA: TGTGCCACCAGCAGACCAGGCAGGCGTGATTCACCCCTCCACTTT; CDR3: CATSRPGRRDSPLHF
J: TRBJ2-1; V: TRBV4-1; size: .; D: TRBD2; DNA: TGCGCCAGCAGCCAAGATCGGCGCGGGGGAGCTAAGGATGAGCAGTTCTTC; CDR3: CASSQDRRGGAKDEQFF
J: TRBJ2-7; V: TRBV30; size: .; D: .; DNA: TGTGCCTGGAGTGGAAGGGGGGACGGCGAGCAGTACTTC; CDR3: CAWSGRGDGEQYF
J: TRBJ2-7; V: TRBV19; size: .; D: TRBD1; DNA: TGTGCCAGTAGTATAGAGGGGACAGGGGGCATCCACGGGCAGTACTTC; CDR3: CASSIEGTGGIHGQYF
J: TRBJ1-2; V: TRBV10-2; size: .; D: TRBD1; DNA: TGCGCCAGCAACCGACAGGGAGGGGACTATGGCTACACCTTC; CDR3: CASNRQGGDYGYTF
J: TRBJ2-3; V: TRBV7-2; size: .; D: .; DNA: TGTGCCAGCAGGTATAGGGGGGCCGGAGATACGCAGTATTTT; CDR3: CASRYRGAGDTQYF
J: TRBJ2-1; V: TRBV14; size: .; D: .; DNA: TGTGCCAGCAGCCAAGCCGTCACTTACAATGAGCAGTTCTTC; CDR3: CASSQAVTYNEQFF
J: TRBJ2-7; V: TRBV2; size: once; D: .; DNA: TGTGCCAGCAGTGGTGCGGGTTACGAGCAGTACTTC; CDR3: CASSGAGYEQYF
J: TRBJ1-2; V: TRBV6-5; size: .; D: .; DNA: TGTGCCAGCGTACTTTCCGGGACGCAAGGCTACACCTTC; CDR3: CASVLSGTQGYTF
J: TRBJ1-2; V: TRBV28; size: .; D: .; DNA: TGTGCCAGCACGGGGGTAGAAAACTATGGCTACACCTTC; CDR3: CASTGVENYGYTF
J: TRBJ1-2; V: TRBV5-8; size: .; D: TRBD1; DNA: TGTGCCAGCAGCCCACGACAGGGGGCTACCTATGGCTACACCTTC; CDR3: CASSPRQGATYGYTF
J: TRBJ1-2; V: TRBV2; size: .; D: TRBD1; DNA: TGTGCCAGCAGTGAACAGACAGGGGACCTTAACTATGGCTACACCTTC; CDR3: CASSEQTGDLNYGYTF
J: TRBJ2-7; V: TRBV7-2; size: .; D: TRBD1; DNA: TGTGCCAGCAGCCGGGACAGGGGGTACGAGCAGTACTTC; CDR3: CASSRDRGYEQYF
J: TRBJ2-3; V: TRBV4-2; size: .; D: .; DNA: TGTGCCAGCAGCCGACGGACCAGTGCAGATACGCAGTATTTT; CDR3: CASSRRTSADTQYF
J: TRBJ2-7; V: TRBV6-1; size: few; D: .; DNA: TGTGCCAGCAGCACCCGGGCCGAGCAGTACTTC; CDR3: CASSTRAEQYF
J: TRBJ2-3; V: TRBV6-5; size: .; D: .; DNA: TGTGCCAGCGCCTCGGGGCAGAAAATCACAGATACGCAGTATTTT; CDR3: CASASGQKITDTQYF
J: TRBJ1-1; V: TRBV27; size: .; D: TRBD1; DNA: TGTGCCAGCAGTCCCGGGCAGGGGGTTGTTGAAGCTTTCTTT; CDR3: CASSPGQGVVEAFF
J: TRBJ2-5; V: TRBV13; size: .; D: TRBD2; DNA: TGTGCCAGCAGCTTAGGTTCTTGGAGCGGGAGTCATCGGAGAACCCAGTACTTC; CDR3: CASSLGSWSGSHRRTQYF
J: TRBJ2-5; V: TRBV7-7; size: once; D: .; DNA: TGTGCTAGCAGCTTAGGCTCGGGCCAAGAGACCCAGTACTTC; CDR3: CASSLGSGQETQYF
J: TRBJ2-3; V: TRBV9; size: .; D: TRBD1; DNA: TGTGCCAGCAGCGCCCAGAGGACAGGAAAGCCTAGCACAGATACGCAGTATTTT; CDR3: CASSAQRTGKPSTDTQYF
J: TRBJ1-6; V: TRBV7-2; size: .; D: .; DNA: TGTGCCAGTAGCTTAAGGCCCGTCAGCTCCTATAATTCACCCCTCCACTTT; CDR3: CASSLRPVSSYNSPLHF
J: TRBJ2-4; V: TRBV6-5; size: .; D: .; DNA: TGTGCCAGCAGATCCATGGGGGGAAGCAAAAACATTCAGTACTTC; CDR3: CASRSMGGSKNIQYF
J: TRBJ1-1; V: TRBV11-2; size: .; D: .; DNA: TGTGCCAGCAGCTTAAAGTCGGCCCTGAACACTGAAGCTTTCTTT; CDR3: CASSLKSALNTEAFF
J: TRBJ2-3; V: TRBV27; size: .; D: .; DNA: TGTGCCAGCAGTTTATCGGGAACAGCCAGGGCAGATACGCAGTATTTT; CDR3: CASSLSGTARADTQYF
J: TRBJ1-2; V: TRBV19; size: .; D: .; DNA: TGTGCCAGTACTCCCTGGGGAGGAGATGGCTACACCTTC; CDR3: CASTPWGGDGYTF
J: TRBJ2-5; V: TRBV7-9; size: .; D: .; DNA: TGTGCCAGCAGCTTAGCTATGCGTCTGGGGGAGACCCAGTACTTC; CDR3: CASSLAMRLGETQYF
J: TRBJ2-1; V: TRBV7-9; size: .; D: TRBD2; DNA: TGTGCCAGCAGCCCCGCCGGGGGAGGGAATGATGAGCAGTTCTTC; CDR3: CASSPAGGGNDEQFF
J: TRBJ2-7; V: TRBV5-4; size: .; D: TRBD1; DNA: TGTGCCAGCAGCCAAGGGGGCAGGGCTATCTACGAGCAGTACTTC; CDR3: CASSQGGRAIYEQYF
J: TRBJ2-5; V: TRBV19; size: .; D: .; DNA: TGTGCCAGTAGTATAGGGCCTGGGAGACGGAAAGAGACCCAGTACTTC; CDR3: CASSIGPGRRKETQYF
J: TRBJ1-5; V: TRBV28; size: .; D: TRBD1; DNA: TGTGCCAGCAGTTTAGTGGACAGGGGGATTCAGCCCCAGCATTTT; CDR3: CASSLVDRGIQPQHF
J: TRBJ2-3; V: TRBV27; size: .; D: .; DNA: TGTGCCAGCAGTTTATCACGTACAGATACGCAGTATTTT; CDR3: CASSLSRTDTQYF
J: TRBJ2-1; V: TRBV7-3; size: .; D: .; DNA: TGTGCCAGCAGGCCTCCGGGGACCGATGTTAATGAGCAGTTCTTC; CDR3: CASRPPGTDVNEQFF
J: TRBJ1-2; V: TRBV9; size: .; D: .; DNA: TGTGCCAGCAGCGTAGGCTCTGAGGGGTATGGCTACACCTTC; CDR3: CASSVGSEGYGYTF
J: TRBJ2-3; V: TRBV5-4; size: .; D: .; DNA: TGTGCCAGCAGCTTCCGGGGTATAGCAGATACGCAGTATTTT; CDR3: CASSFRGIADTQYF
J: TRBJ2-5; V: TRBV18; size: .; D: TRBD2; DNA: TGTGCCAGCTCACCAGGGGAGCGGGGGGAAGAGACCCAGTACTTC; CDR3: CASSPGERGEETQYF
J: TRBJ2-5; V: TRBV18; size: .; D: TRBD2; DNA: TGTGCCAGCTCACCACAAGGGACTAGCGGGGTCCCGTACCAAGAGACCCAGTACTTC; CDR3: CASSPQGTSGVPYQETQYF
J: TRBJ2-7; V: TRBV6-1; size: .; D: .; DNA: TGTGCCAGCAGTGAATTCTACGAGCAGTACTTC; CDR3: CASSEFYEQYF